A single sample gave rise to the 18 T cell receptor beta chains below, sequenced in a study of cytomegalovirus exposure and HLA in healthy donors. The study ran its PCR with 60 Vbeta and 13 Jbeta primers. Method: immunoSEQ multiplex PCR; TCRdb's copy keeps in-frame clones and lacks some. The table includes over 150,000 clones, 75% to 85% detected once. Sequences were obtained from PBMCs. The receptor source for this set is a man aged 25-40 years in good health and CMV-seronegative.

This sequence joins TRBV29-1 and TRBJ2-7, with TRBD1 as a possible D gene (6 bases). CDR1 SQVTM and CDR2 ANQGSEA come from the germline V gene. V gave up 6 bases and J gave up 7 bases, with 22 bases separating them. The CDR3 is made up of 14 amino acids. CDR3 sequence reads: CSVHIRGPVLEQYF. The DNA of the CDR3 is TGCAGCGTCCACATCAGGGGCCCCGTTCTGGAGCAGTACTTC.

This rearrangement joins TRBV25-1 to TRBJ1-2, with D unresolved. CDR1 is MGHDK and CDR2 is SYGVNS in the germline V gene. V lost 10 bases, J lost 8 bases, and 17 bases lay in between. The CDR3 extends over 12 amino acids. The CDR3 DNA reads TGTGCCACCCGGACGGCCCGGGAGGGCTACACCTTC. Protein product: CATRTAREGYTF.

Only one count was recorded for this clone. The rearrangement joins TRBV10-2 to TRBJ2-3, with D tentatively TRBD2 (6 bases). V was cut by 6 bases and J by 2 bases, with 15 bases left in between. The V gene's germline CDR1 is WSHSY and CDR2 SAAADI. The length of the CDR3 is 15 residues. For the CDR3, the DNA is TGCGCCAGCAGCCCAACCTGGGGGGTCACAGATACGCAGTATTTT. Amino acid sequence: CASSPTWGVTDTQYF.

J is TRBJ1-2 and V is TRBV12-5; D uncertain. Looked up from germline, CDR1 is LGHNT and CDR2 is FRNRAP. V lost 5 bases to trimming and J lost 6 bases, with 13 bases between them. This CDR3 region has 13 residues. As DNA, the CDR3 is TGTGCTAGTGGTCCGAATCCCGGTAATGGCTACACCTTC. The encoded protein is CASGPNPGNGYTF.

This clone has a single count. V and J are TRBV6-4 and TRBJ1-1; D possibly corresponds to TRBD1 (6 bases). V dropped 6 bases and J dropped 4 bases, with 18 bases sitting between them. Per germline, CDR1 MRHNA and CDR2 SNTAGT. This CDR3 has 15 residues. CDR3 protein: CASRTQGNGATEAFF. CDR3 sequence (DNA): TGTGCCAGCAGAACACAGGGAAACGGGGCCACTGAAGCTTTCTTT.

This sequence joins TRBV28 and TRBJ2-1, with 14 bases identical to TRBD2. The CDR3 sequence is 19 residues long. Losses at the gene ends were 2 bases for V and 10 bases for J; bases not matched to a gene: 16. Germline-derived CDR1 and CDR2 are MDHEN and SYDVKM. Here the CDR3 reads CASSLISRLAGGGLAEQFF. The CDR3 DNA sequence: TGTGCCAGCAGTTTAATTTCCCGACTAGCGGGAGGGGGTTTGGCCGAGCAGTTCTTC.

This clone has a handful of counts. The V and J genes are TRBV28 and TRBJ1-2, with 9 bases matching TRBD1. CDR1 MDHEN and CDR2 SYDVKM come from the germline V gene. CDR3 length equals 14 residues. Unmatched junction bases numbered 7, after V lost 6 bases and J lost 5 bases. CDR3 sequence (DNA): TGTGCCAGCAGATTACAGGGGGCAGGGTATGGCTACACCTTC. It encodes CASRLQGAGYGYTF.

V and J are TRBV2 and TRBJ1-3; TRBD1 matches 10 bases. The trim removed 6 bases at V and 2 bases at J, leaving 13 bases unmatched. Germline V gives CDR1 SNHLY, CDR2 FYNNEI. The CDR3 is 18 amino acids. CDR3 sequence: CASSDYPRQGATGNTIYF. DNA of the CDR3: TGTGCCAGCAGCGATTATCCGCGACAGGGGGCGACTGGAAACACCATATATTTT.

V and J are TRBV15 and TRBJ1-4; D is ambiguous. V lost 3 bases and J lost 6, with 17 bases in between. CDR1 is LNHNV, CDR2 YYDKDF, per germline (reference sequence). CDR3 length: 16 amino acids. Written as DNA, the CDR3 is TGTGCCACCAGCAGCCCGAAAGCGGGAGGGTATGAAAAACTGTTTTTT. It is translated as CATSSPKAGGYEKLFF.

The J gene is TRBJ1-4, the V gene TRBV19, with TRBD1 identical over 8 bases. V shed 5 bases and J 4 bases; nucleotides not matched to a gene: 6. The CDR3 has 15 residues. Germline CDR1 is LNHDA and CDR2 is SQIVND (reference sequence). CDR3 nucleotide sequence: TGTGCCAGTAGTGCCCGACAGGGGATTAATGAAAAACTGTTTTTT. Its protein is CASSARQGINEKLFF.

The chain joins TRBV7-9 to TRBJ2-1, with D perhaps TRBD2 (7 bases). Germline V gene sequence: CDR1 SEHNR, CDR2 FQNEAQ (reference sequence). This CDR3 contains 15 residues. V lost 5 bases, J lost 2 bases, and 13 bases lay in between. The CDR3, as DNA: TGTGCCAGCAGCCCCTGGCGGGGGCCCTACAATGAGCAGTTCTTC. As protein: CASSPWRGPYNEQFF.

This clone was seen only once. This chain uses TRBV7-9 with TRBJ1-4; D unresolved. This CDR3 has 15 amino acids. Germline V gene lookup returns CDR1 SEHNR and CDR2 FQNEAQ (reference sequence). V was shortened by 6 bases and J by 2 bases, with 13 bases between the two germline ends. The CDR3 DNA reads TGTGCCAGCAGGTTTACGGGATCGACTAATGAAAAACTGTTTTTT. Translating it yields CASRFTGSTNEKLFF.

The chain is built from TRBV6-5 and TRBJ1-5; 7 bases line up with TRBD1. Germline V gene data show CDR1 as MNHEY and CDR2 as SVGAGI. The CDR3 contains 15 residues. Trimming took 2 bases from V and 2 from J; bases not matched to a gene: 3. CDR3 region: CASSYGQGGNQPQHF. CDR3 coding DNA: TGTGCCAGCAGTTACGGGCAGGGGGGCAATCAGCCCCAGCATTTT.

The gene calls are TRBV19 and TRBJ1-1; D might be TRBD1 (6 bases). CDR1 LNHDA and CDR2 SQIVND come from the germline V gene (reference sequence). The CDR3 sequence is 11 residues long. V was shortened by 9 bases and J by 6 bases, with 11 bases between the two germline ends. The CDR3 bases are TGTGCCAGCCAGGGGCGCGCTGAAGCTTTCTTT. Its protein product is CASQGRAEAFF. Supplemented by reference TRBV19 and TRBJ1-1, the full variable domain reads DGGITQSPKYLFRKEGQNVTLSCEQNLNHDAMYWYRQDPGQGLRLIYYSQIVNDFQKGDIAEGYSVSREKKESFPLTVTSAQKNPTAFYLCASQGRAEAFFGQGTRLTVV.

The chain has TRBV7-8 and TRBJ1-1; D might be TRBD1 (5 bases). Trimming stripped 1 base from V and 11 bases from J, with 11 bases between. Germline V lookup: CDR1 SGHVS, CDR2 FQNEAQ. The CDR3 extends over 12 amino acids. This CDR3 reads CASSLGGGGAFF. In DNA, the CDR3 is TGTGCCAGCAGCTTAGGAGGTGGGGGGGCTTTCTTT.

A note on this clone: Other DNA variants within this sample encode the same CDR3. The V gene is TRBV7-2, the J gene TRBJ2-3; perhaps TRBD1 as D (6 bases). The CDR3 totals 13 residues. Germline CDR1 and CDR2: SGHTA and FQGNSA. V was clipped by 2 bases and J by 4 bases, with 7 bases between them. The CDR3 nucleotides are TGTGCCAGCAGCTTATCAGGGGCAGATACGCAGTATTTT. It encodes CASSLSGADTQYF.

The CDR3 nucleotides read TGTGCCAGCAGCTCCCGGTGGGGCTCGAACACCGGGGAGCTGTTTTTT. Translation: CASSSRWGSNTGELFF. The chain uses TRBV7-9 and TRBJ2-2, with D tentatively TRBD1 (5 bases). In germline, CDR1 is SEHNR, CDR2 FQNEAQ (reference sequence). Trimming stripped 4 bases from V and 0 bases from J, with 12 bases between. The CDR3 contains 16 residues.

The V and J genes are TRBV28 and TRBJ1-5; D gene ambiguous. Trimming shortened V by 4 bases and J by 7 bases, and 20 bases separated the two germline ends. Germline CDR1 reads MDHEN; CDR2 reads SYDVKM. The CDR3 runs 16 residues. CDR3 residues: CASSSRTLRLRQPQHF. CDR3 nucleotides: TGTGCCAGCAGTTCCAGAACCTTACGGTTGCGGCAGCCCCAGCATTTT.